This TCR beta chain was identified in a study of T cell changes during pregnancy in multiple sclerosis. With 2 bases removed from V and 8 bases from J, the gap between germline ends came to 18 bases. This CDR3 has 15 amino acids. The germline gives CDR1 MNHNS, CDR2 SASEGT. Here immunoSEQ multiplex PCR was the method, and the copy in TCRdb shows in-frame clones only, minus some. The sample lists about 40,000 clones, approximately 92% occurring once. This TCR derives from a female donor with multiple sclerosis, enrolled in a pregnancy study. The starting material was CD8+ T cells from peripheral blood mononuclear cells, obtained in the first trimester of pregnancy. V and J are TRBV6-1 and TRBJ1-2, with D possibly TRBD1 on 5 matching bases. CDR3 protein: CASSERRGQTEGYTF. The DNA for the CDR3 is TGTGCCAGCAGTGAAAGGAGGGGTCAGACGGAGGGCTACACCTTC.